The rows below give T cell receptor beta chains drawn from one sample of a study of cytomegalovirus exposure and HLA in healthy donors. Some clones are missing from TCRdb's copy, which holds only in-frame ones; the method was immunoSEQ multiplex PCR. The table records tens of thousands of clones, approximately 82% of them present only once. Material for sequencing was PBMCs. All receptors derive from a woman in her thirties or forties in good health and CMV-seropositive. CDR3s include the opening cysteine and the closing phenylalanine or tryptophan. D genes are given only for firm matches.

TRBV6-1	.	TRBJ1-5	CASSGEGDQPQHF
TRBV27	.	TRBJ1-2	CASSFGRDHYGYTF
TRBV4-1	.	TRBJ1-1	CASSQFPGENTEAFF
TRBV30	.	TRBJ1-4	CAWSVRTGLFF
TRBV2	TRBD1	TRBJ1-1	CASSFTGGAGEAFF
TRBV30	.	TRBJ1-2	CAWSVLSRAKNYGYTF
TRBV2	TRBD2	TRBJ2-2	CASSGALAGGPGELFF
TRBV11-3	TRBD1	TRBJ1-1	CASSLEQDRGLNTEAFF
TRBV27	.	TRBJ1-2	CASRSLDTNYGYTF
TRBV7-9	TRBD1	TRBJ1-1	CSSSYGQGMEAFF
TRBV29-1	TRBD2	TRBJ2-1	CSVERGGVFF
TRBV25-1	.	TRBJ2-6	CASSESSGANVLTF
TRBV30	.	TRBJ2-2	CAWNPGDGELFF
TRBV19	.	TRBJ1-2	CASIPGDSLYGYTF
TRBV10-1	TRBD1	TRBJ2-7	CASGDRSYEQYF
TRBV7-6	.	TRBJ2-3	CASSARQADTQYF
TRBV7-9	TRBD1	TRBJ2-2	CASRYGQGAANTGELFF
TRBV7-6	TRBD1	TRBJ2-7	CASSSSDRVGYEQYF
TRBV7-9	TRBD2	TRBJ2-1	CASSYRLAGSSYNEQFF
TRBV18	.	TRBJ1-2	CASSPSLGVTNYGYTF
TRBV5-6	.	TRBJ1-1	CASTYVLGQNTEAFF
TRBV30	TRBD1	TRBJ1-2	CAWSVGQGAPGYTF
TRBV5-5	.	TRBJ2-3	CASSQEESPSADTQYF
TRBV5-1	TRBD2	TRBJ2-7	CASSSPAGRYEQYF
TRBV2	.	TRBJ1-5	CASSPRRVNQPQHF
TRBV2	.	TRBJ1-6	CASVTGNSPLHF
TRBV9	TRBD1	TRBJ2-7	CASSPRTGTYEQYF